What follows are 30 T cell receptor beta chains derived from one specimen sequenced in a study of PD-L1 blockade in urothelial cancer. Measured with immunoSEQ multiplex PCR; TCRdb has only the in-frame clones, and not every one. The sample lists more than 50,000 clones, around 80% occurring once. Sequences were derived from PBMCs, sampled around atezolizumab (anti-PD-L1) treatment. Receptors were obtained from a man in his 70s with urothelial cancer.

The J gene is TRBJ2-7, the V gene TRBV18; no reliable D call. V dropped 6 bases and J dropped 3 bases, with 9 bases sitting between them. This CDR3 is built from 12 residues. Germline CDR1 is KGHSH and CDR2 is LQKENI. The CDR3 region is CASSPSSYEQYF. The CDR3 DNA reads TGTGCCAGCTCCCCCTCCAGCTACGAGCAGTACTTC.

CDR3 sequence: CASRQETGGYTF. CDR3 sequence (DNA): TGCGCCAGTAGACAGGAAACGGGTGGCTACACCTTC. The chain combines TRBV5-1 with TRBJ1-2, with D possibly being TRBD1 (6 bases). The CDR3 consists of 12 residues. CDR1 SGHRS and CDR2 YFSETQ come from the germline V gene. Trimming took 8 bases from V and 7 from J, leaving 15 bases between them.

J is TRBJ1-5 and V is TRBV15, with D tentatively TRBD1 (5 bases). CDR1 is LNHNV, CDR2 YYDKDF, per germline (reference sequence). CDR3 length: 13 amino acids. Trimming shortened V by 4 bases and J by 3 bases, and 7 bases separated the two germline ends. The DNA for the CDR3 is TGTGCCACCAGCACACAGGACAATCAGCCCCAGCATTTT. This sequence encodes CATSTQDNQPQHF.

This clone was observed a single time. The chain is built from TRBV10-3 and TRBJ1-2; TRBD1 matches 9 bases. With V trimmed by 6 bases and J by 7 bases, 9 bases remained unmatched. The CDR3 covers 14 residues. Germline CDR1 ENHRY, CDR2 SYGVKD. CDR3 sequence: CAISAGTGLLGYTF. In DNA form, the CDR3 reads TGTGCCATCAGCGCCGGGACAGGGCTACTTGGCTACACCTTC.

This clone is medium-sized in the sample. The rearrangement uses TRBV7-2 and TRBJ1-3, with no clear D. V was shortened by 3 bases and J by 0 bases, with 6 bases between the two germline ends. This CDR3 has 14 amino acids. Looked up from germline, CDR1 is SGHTA and CDR2 is FQGNSA. This chain's CDR3 is CASSFTYSGNTIYF. The CDR3 DNA is TGTGCCAGCAGCTTCACTTACTCTGGAAACACCATATATTTT.

The chain is built from TRBV7-9 and TRBJ2-3; TRBD2 agrees at 12 bases. The germline V gene encodes CDR1 SEHNR and CDR2 FQNEAQ (reference sequence). The CDR3 extends over 16 amino acids. The V segment lost 5 bases and the J segment 4 bases; nucleotides outside the gene matches: 7. CDR3 sequence: CASSQATSGGADTQYF. CDR3 DNA: TGTGCCAGCAGCCAGGCGACTAGCGGGGGCGCAGATACGCAGTATTTT.

The chain joins TRBV5-1 to TRBJ2-7, with TRBD1 identical over 7 bases. Per the germline V gene, CDR1 is SGHRS and CDR2 is YFSETQ. The CDR3 has 16 residues. Germline trimming cut 0 bases from V and 2 bases from J; bases unmatched to any gene: 8. CDR3 region: CASSLEPDRAAYEQYF. CDR3 DNA: TGCGCCAGCAGCTTGGAGCCAGACAGGGCAGCCTACGAGCAGTACTTC.

This clone was seen once. V usage is TRBV14 and J usage is TRBJ2-3; D not certain. This CDR3 comprises 13 residues. CDR1 and CDR2 (germline): SGHDN, FVKESK. Trimming removed 5 bases at V and 3 bases at J, with 9 bases between. Here the CDR3 reads CASSFLLTDTQYF. The CDR3 DNA sequence: TGTGCCAGCAGCTTCCTCTTGACAGATACGCAGTATTTT.

V usage is TRBV6-1 and J usage is TRBJ1-1; 12 nucleotides line up with TRBD1. The CDR3 loop spans 17 amino acids. Germline CDR1 is MNHNS and CDR2 is SASEGT. The V and J ends lost 4 bases and 5 bases, in that order; junction bases with no gene match: 11. CDR3 protein: CASSVTGTGGARTEAFF. CDR3 in DNA: TGTGCCAGCAGTGTCACCGGGACAGGGGGCGCGAGGACTGAAGCTTTCTTT.

Comments on this clone: Other DNA sequences in this sample translate to the same CDR3. This chain joins TRBV5-1 and TRBJ2-1; maybe TRBD2 (6 bases). The CDR3 runs to 15 residues. V gave up 2 bases and J gave up 0 bases, with 9 bases separating them. Germline V gene data show CDR1 as SGHRS and CDR2 as YFSETQ. The CDR3: CASSFGGSSYNEQFF. The CDR3 region has the DNA TGCGCCAGCAGCTTCGGAGGGAGCTCCTACAATGAGCAGTTCTTC.

This clone was seen only a few times. The chain combines TRBV2 with TRBJ1-1; TRBD1 might be the D (5 bases). V was cut by 6 bases and J by 3 bases, with 14 bases left in between. Germline lookup yields CDR1 SNHLY and CDR2 FYNNEI. This CDR3 is built from 14 residues. In DNA, the CDR3 is TGTGCCAGCAGGGGGCCCATACTTGACACTGAAGCTTTCTTT. Translating gives CASRGPILDTEAFF. Full variable domain (outside the CDR3, taken from reference TRBV2 and TRBJ1-1): EPEVTQTPSHQVTQMGQEVILRCVPISNHLYFYWYRQILGQKVEFLVSFYNNEISEKSEIFDDQFSVERPDGSNFTLKIRSTKLEDSAMYFCASRGPILDTEAFFGQGTRLTVV.

This sequence joins TRBV5-1 and TRBJ2-1; 14 positions agree with TRBD2. Trimming at V came to 0 bases and at J to 6 bases, leaving 2 bases not matched to a gene. The CDR3 is 16 residues long. CDR1 and CDR2 (germline): SGHRS, YFSETQ. CDR3 sequence: CASSLGGLAGANEQFF. CDR3 nucleotides: TGCGCCAGCAGCTTGGGGGGACTAGCGGGGGCCAATGAGCAGTTCTTC.

The chain is built from TRBV6-4 and TRBJ1-1, with D unclear. The V end lost 6 bases, the J end lost 0 bases, and 17 bases lay between the germline ends. In germline, CDR1 is MRHNA, CDR2 SNTAGT. This CDR3 contains 16 residues. CDR3 bases: TGTGCCAGCAGGAGGGTCCCGCACTGGATGAACACTGAAGCTTTCTTT. Residues: CASRRVPHWMNTEAFF.

This clone has just one count. The gene calls are TRBV30 and TRBJ1-5; D gene uncertain. This CDR3 contains 12 residues. CDR1 is GTSNPN and CDR2 is SVGIG in the germline V gene (reference sequence). V was pared by 0 bases and J by 4 bases, with 4 bases between. The CDR3 DNA follows: TGTGCCTGGAGTGTACTGAATCAGCCCCAGCATTTT. This gives the protein CAWSVLNQPQHF.

CDR3: CASSLTVEQFF. In DNA form, the CDR3 reads TGTGCCAGCAGCTTGACTGTCGAGCAGTTCTTC. This chain uses TRBV7-8 with TRBJ2-1, with unresolved D. CDR3 length: 11 residues. Germline CDR1 and CDR2: SGHVS and FQNEAQ. Trimming pared 3 bases from V and 10 bases from J, leaving 7 bases between.

This clone has a handful of counts. The chain combines TRBV7-5 with TRBJ2-3; the table calls TRBD2, which could not be checked here. TRBV7-5 is a known pseudogene. The CDR3 runs 11 residues. CDR3 residues: CALRGGDTQYF. DNA of the CDR3: TGTGCCTTAAGGGGGGGAGATACGCAGTATTTT.

The genes are TRBV19 and TRBJ1-4; TRBD1 agrees at 8 bases. In germline, CDR1 is LNHDA, CDR2 SQIVND (reference sequence). V trimming: 6 bases; J trimming: 6 bases; junction bases outside the gene matches: 6. There are 14 residues in the CDR3. CDR3 DNA: TGTGCCAGTAGCGAACAGGGGGAGGATGAAAAACTGTTTTTT. Its translation is CASSEQGEDEKLFF.

The sample holds a few counts of this clone. The rearrangement joins TRBV10-1 to TRBJ1-1; 12 bases line up with TRBD1. The germline gives CDR1 WNHNN, CDR2 SYGVQD (reference sequence). J lost 6 bases, V lost 6 bases, and 11 bases had no gene match. The CDR3 is 16 amino acids. In DNA, the CDR3 is TGCGCCAGCAGCTATTCCCGGGACAGGGGGCTTTCTGAAGCTTTCTTT. It specifies CASSYSRDRGLSEAFF.

V usage is TRBV27 and J usage is TRBJ1-5; TRBD1 matches at 8 bases. The CDR3 totals 15 residues. Trimming removed 3 bases from V and 6 bases from J; junction bases left unmatched: 7. CDR1 and CDR2 from the germline V gene are MNHEY and SMNVEV (reference sequence). CDR3 bases: TGTGCCAGCAGTTTTGGACAGGGAAAGAGTCAGCCCCAGCATTTT. This codes for CASSFGQGKSQPQHF.

The V call is TRBV11-2, the J call TRBJ2-1; 9 nucleotides match TRBD1. V shed 5 bases and J 8 bases; nucleotides not matched to a gene: 10. This CDR3 has 15 amino acids. Germline CDR1 reads SGHAT; CDR2 reads FQNNGV. CDR3 residues: CASSGGGTGRYEQFF. CDR3 DNA: TGTGCCAGCAGCGGGGGGGGGACAGGGAGGTATGAGCAGTTCTTC.

The chain recombines TRBV2 with TRBJ2-7; TRBD1 aligns across 7 bases. With V trimmed by 6 bases and J by 6 bases, 11 bases remained unmatched. This CDR3 has 14 residues. Germline-derived CDR1 and CDR2 are SNHLY and FYNNEI. The CDR3 spells CASRPGTVGAEQYF. CDR3 bases: TGTGCCAGCAGGCCCGGGACAGTAGGCGCCGAGCAGTACTTC.

The rearrangement links TRBV7-2 to TRBJ2-5, with D possibly matching TRBD2 (7 bases). CDR3 length equals 17 residues. CDR1 is SGHTA, CDR2 FQGNSA, per germline. Trimming left V 5 bases short and J 5 bases short, with 24 bases between. CDR3 sequence: CASSPRGGAGWGETQYF. CDR3 nucleotide sequence: TGTGCCAGCAGCCCCCGAGGGGGGGCGGGATGGGGGGAGACCCAGTACTTC.

V and J are TRBV5-4 and TRBJ1-2; 7 nucleotides align to TRBD1. This CDR3 has 14 amino acids. The germline V gene has CDR1 SGHNT and CDR2 YYREEE (reference sequence). V was pared by 1 base and J by 8 bases, with 8 bases of the junction left unmatched. CDR3 bases: TGTGCCAGCAGCTTGCCCGACAGGGCTCTAGGCTACACCTTC. Protein: CASSLPDRALGYTF.

V is TRBV28 and J is TRBJ2-7, with D possibly matching TRBD2 (5 bases). With 6 bases removed from V and 4 bases from J, the gap between germline ends came to 16 bases. This CDR3 is 14 amino acids long. Germline V lookup: CDR1 MDHEN, CDR2 SYDVKM. CDR3: CASRPTGSGYEQYF. The CDR3 DNA reads TGTGCCAGCAGGCCCACGGGTTCGGGATACGAGCAGTACTTC.

The chain employs TRBV19 and TRBJ1-2; D is ambiguous. V was cut by 4 bases and J by 1 base, with 7 bases left in between. Germline V gene sequence: CDR1 LNHDA, CDR2 SQIVND (reference sequence). CDR3 size: 13 residues. The CDR3 loop is CASSTSVNYGYTF. CDR3 DNA: TGTGCCAGTAGTACTTCGGTTAACTATGGCTACACCTTC.

The genes are TRBV2 and TRBJ2-2; maybe TRBD1 (5 bases). V shed 6 bases and J shed 5 bases, with 19 bases lying between them. The germline V gene has CDR1 SNHLY and CDR2 FYNNEI. The CDR3 has 16 amino acids. CDR3 region: CASRATDSPFTGELFF. The CDR3 nucleotides read TGTGCCAGCAGGGCCACCGACAGTCCATTTACCGGGGAGCTGTTTTTT. Variable domain in full (rest from reference TRBV2 and TRBJ2-2): EPEVTQTPSHQVTQMGQEVILRCVPISNHLYFYWYRQILGQKVEFLVSFYNNEISEKSEIFDDQFSVERPDGSNFTLKIRSTKLEDSAMYFCASRATDSPFTGELFFGEGSRLTVL.

The chain is built from TRBV7-2 and TRBJ1-5, with D unclear. This CDR3 region has 14 residues. The germline CDR1 and CDR2 sequences are SGHTA and FQGNSA. The V end lost 4 bases, the J end lost 0 bases, and 7 bases lay between the germline ends. The CDR3 loop is CASSSVDSNQPQHF. Here the CDR3 DNA reads TGTGCCAGCAGCTCGGTAGATAGCAATCAGCCCCAGCATTTT.

This clone was detected only a few times. This sequence joins TRBV19 and TRBJ1-3, with 8 positions matching TRBD1. CDR1 LNHDA and CDR2 SQIVND come from the germline V gene (reference sequence). The CDR3 totals 14 residues. With V trimmed by 5 bases and J by 3 bases, 3 bases remained unmatched. The CDR3 DNA follows: TGTGCCAGTAGTCTCAGGGGGCGTGGAAACACCATATATTTT. Protein sequence: CASSLRGRGNTIYF.

This rearrangement joins TRBV28 to TRBJ2-7; 8 nucleotides agree with TRBD1. In germline, CDR1 is MDHEN, CDR2 SYDVKM. The CDR3 runs 14 residues. Unmatched junction bases numbered 6, after V lost 5 bases and J lost 3 bases. CDR3 protein: CASSPTGDDYEQYF. The CDR3 coding sequence is TGTGCCAGCAGTCCGACAGGGGACGACTACGAGCAGTACTTC.

The genes are TRBV27 and TRBJ2-7; D is perhaps TRBD2 (5 bases). Germline CDR1 reads MNHEY; CDR2 reads SMNVEV (reference sequence). There are 14 residues in the CDR3. Deletions cut 4 bases from V and 2 bases from J, with 12 bases between. CDR3 in amino acids: CASSYTDGTYEQYF. CDR3 bases: TGTGCCAGCAGTTATACGGACGGGACCTACGAGCAGTACTTC.